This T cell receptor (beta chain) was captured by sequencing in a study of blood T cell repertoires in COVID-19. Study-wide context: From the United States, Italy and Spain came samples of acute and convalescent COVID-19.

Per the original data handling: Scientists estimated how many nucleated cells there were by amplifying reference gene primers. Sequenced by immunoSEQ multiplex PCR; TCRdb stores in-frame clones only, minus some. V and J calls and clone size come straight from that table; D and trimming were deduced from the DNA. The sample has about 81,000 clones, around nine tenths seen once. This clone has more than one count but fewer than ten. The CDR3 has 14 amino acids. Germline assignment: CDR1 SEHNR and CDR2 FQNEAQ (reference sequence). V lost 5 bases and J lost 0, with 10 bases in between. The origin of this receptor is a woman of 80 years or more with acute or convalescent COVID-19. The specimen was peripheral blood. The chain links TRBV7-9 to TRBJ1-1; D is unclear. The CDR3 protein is CASSPLSMNTEAFF. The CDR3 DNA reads TGTGCCAGCAGCCCACTCTCAATGAACACTGAAGCTTTCTTT.